Described below is a single T cell receptor beta chain sequence and its context. The data are from a study of blood T cell repertoires in COVID-19. On the study more broadly: Both acute and convalescent COVID-19 samples were obtained from the United States, Italy and Spain.

Sequenced by immunoSEQ multiplex PCR; TCRdb stores in-frame clones only, minus some. Here the sample spans around 250,000 clones, 80% to 85% being singletons. Across about two dozen US areas, participants ranged in age from about 18 to 90 years. Cohorts were determined from participant-reported clinical history. CDR1 MNHEY and CDR2 SMNVEV come from the germline V gene (reference sequence). Trimming shortened V by 6 bases and J by 4 bases, and 13 bases separated the two germline ends. CDR3 length: 14 residues. The V call is TRBV27, the J call TRBJ1-3; D is uncertain. The sequenced material came from PBMCs or T cells enriched from blood (not recorded which). The sequence came from a man in his forties or fifties who had recovered from COVID-19. The CDR3 protein is CASRPNIQGNTIYF. The CDR3 coding sequence is TGTGCCAGCAGACCCAATATACAGGGAAACACCATATATTTT.